The source of this TCR beta chain is a study of T-cell reconstitution after alpha-beta-depleted transplantation in children. This clonotype was seen more than once but under ten times. CDR1 MGHRA and CDR2 YSYEKL come from the germline V gene. V was pared by 1 base and J by 5 bases, with 14 bases between. This CDR3 has 15 amino acids. Unique molecular identifiers featured in how the TCRbeta library was prepared. TCRdb ran MiXCR on the PCR reads and lists one entry per CDR3 protein. The sample has about 340,000 distinct CDR3 sequences, around a tenth seen once. The source was PBMCs from the stem cell graft donor, collected from the stem cell graft. The receptor's source is a human donor who donated a stem cell graft to a child with acute lymphoblastic leukemia. The V gene is TRBV4-1, the J gene TRBJ1-1; D uncertain. CDR3 amino acids: CASSQVASLGTEAFF. CDR3 DNA sequence: TGCGCCAGCAGCCAAGTGGCATCCCTGGGGACTGAAGCTTTCTTT.